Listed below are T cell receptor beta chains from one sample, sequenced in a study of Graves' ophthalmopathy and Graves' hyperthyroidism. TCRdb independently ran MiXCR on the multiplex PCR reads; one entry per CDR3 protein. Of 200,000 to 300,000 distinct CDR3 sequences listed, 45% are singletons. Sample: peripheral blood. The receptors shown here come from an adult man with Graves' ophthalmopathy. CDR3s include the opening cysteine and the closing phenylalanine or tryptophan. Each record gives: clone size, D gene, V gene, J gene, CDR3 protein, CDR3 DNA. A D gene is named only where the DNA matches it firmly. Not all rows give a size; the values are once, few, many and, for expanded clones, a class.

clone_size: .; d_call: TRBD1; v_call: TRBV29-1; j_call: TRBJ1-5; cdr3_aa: CSAVSSGTGGNQPQHF; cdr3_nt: TGCAGCGCTGTATCTTCCGGGACAGGGGGCAATCAGCCCCAGCATTTT
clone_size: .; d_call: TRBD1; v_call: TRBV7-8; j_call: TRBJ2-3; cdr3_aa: CASNPSGTGADTQYF; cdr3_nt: TGTGCCAGCAACCCGTCCGGGACAGGGGCAGATACGCAGTATTTT
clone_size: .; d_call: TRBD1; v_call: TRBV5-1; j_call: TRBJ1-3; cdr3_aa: CASSLQGASGNTIYF; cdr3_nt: TGCGCCAGCAGCTTGCAGGGGGCCTCTGGAAACACCATATATTTT
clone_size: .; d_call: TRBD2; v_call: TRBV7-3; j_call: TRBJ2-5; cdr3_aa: CASSLNGGGANTQYF; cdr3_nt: TGTGCCAGCAGCTTAAATGGCGGGGGGGCCAATACGCAGTACTTC
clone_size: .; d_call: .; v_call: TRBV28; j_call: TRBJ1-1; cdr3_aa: CASSFPGQRGTEAFF; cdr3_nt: TGTGCCAGCAGTTTCCCGGGGCAGAGGGGCACTGAAGCTTTCTTT
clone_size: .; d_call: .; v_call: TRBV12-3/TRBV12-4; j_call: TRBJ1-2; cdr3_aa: CASQKGANYGYTF; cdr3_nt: TGTGCCAGCCAAAAGGGGGCTAACTATGGCTACACCTTC
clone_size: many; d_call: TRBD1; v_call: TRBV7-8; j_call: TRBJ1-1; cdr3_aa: CASSWRTGTNTEAFF; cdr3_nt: TGTGCCAGCAGCTGGCGGACAGGGACGAACACTGAAGCTTTCTTT
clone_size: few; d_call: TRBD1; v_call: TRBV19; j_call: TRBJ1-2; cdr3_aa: CASSAGTGNYGYTF; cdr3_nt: TGTGCCAGTAGTGCCGGGACAGGGAACTATGGCTACACCTTC
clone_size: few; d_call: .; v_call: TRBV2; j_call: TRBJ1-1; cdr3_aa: CASSPQVEAFF; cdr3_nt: TGTGCCAGCAGTCCCCAGGTCGAAGCTTTCTTT
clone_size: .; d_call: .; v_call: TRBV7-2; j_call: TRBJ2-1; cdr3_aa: CASSLYVDEQFF; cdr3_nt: TGTGCCAGCAGCTTATACGTCGATGAGCAGTTCTTC
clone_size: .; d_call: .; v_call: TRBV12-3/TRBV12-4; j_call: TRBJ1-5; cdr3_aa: CASSLRRGAYGQPQHF; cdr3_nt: TGTGCCAGCAGTTTAAGGCGGGGCGCTTACGGTCAGCCCCAGCATTTT
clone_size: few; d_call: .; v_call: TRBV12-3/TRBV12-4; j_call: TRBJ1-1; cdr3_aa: CASTLGSNTEAFF; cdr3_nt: TGTGCCAGCACCTTAGGTTCGAACACTGAAGCTTTCTTT
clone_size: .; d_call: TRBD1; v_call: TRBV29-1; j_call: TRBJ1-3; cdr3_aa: CSVEGTVSGNTIYF; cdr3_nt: TGCAGCGTTGAGGGGACAGTCTCTGGAAACACCATATATTTT
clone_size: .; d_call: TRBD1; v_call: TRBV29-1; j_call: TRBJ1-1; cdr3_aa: CSVGGQPNTEAFF; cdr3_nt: TGCAGCGTTGGGGGACAGCCCAACACTGAAGCTTTCTTT
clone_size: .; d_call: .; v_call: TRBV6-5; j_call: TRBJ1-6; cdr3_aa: CASSLQPLGSYNSPLHF; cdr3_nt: TGTGCCAGCAGTTTACAACCACTAGGATCCTATAATTCACCCCTCCACTTT
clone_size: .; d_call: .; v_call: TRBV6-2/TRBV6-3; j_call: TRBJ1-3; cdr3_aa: CASSYHGGTGNTIYF; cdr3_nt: TGTGCCAGCAGTTATCACGGGGGAACTGGAAACACCATATATTTT
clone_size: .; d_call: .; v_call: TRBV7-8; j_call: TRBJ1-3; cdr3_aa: CASSLAGKINTIYF; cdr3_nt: TGTGCCAGCAGCTTAGCCGGGAAGATAAACACCATATATTTT
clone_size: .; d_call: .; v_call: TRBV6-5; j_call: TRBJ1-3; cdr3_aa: CASSRGLSGNTIYF; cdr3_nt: TGTGCCAGCAGTCGGGGCCTATCTGGAAACACCATATATTTT
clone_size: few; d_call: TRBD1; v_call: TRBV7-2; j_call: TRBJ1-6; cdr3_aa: CASSLLTGNNSPLHF; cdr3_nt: TGTGCCAGCAGCTTACTGACAGGGAATAATTCACCCCTCCACTTT
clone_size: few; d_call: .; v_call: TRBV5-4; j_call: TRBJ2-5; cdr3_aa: CASSDGRVKETQYF; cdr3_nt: TGCGCCAGCAGTGACGGCAGAGTAAAAGAGACCCAGTACTTC
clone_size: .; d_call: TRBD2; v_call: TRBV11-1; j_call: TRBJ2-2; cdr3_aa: CASSSPLAGADTGELFF; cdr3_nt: TGTGCCAGCAGCTCGCCACTAGCGGGAGCGGACACCGGGGAGCTGTTTTTT
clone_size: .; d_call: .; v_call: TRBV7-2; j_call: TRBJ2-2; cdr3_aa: CASSLRLEGATGELFF; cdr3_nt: TGTGCCAGCAGCTTGAGGCTGGAAGGAGCCACCGGGGAGCTGTTTTTT
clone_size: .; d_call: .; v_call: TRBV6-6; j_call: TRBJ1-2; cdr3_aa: CASKQGYGYTF; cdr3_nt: TGTGCCAGCAAGCAAGGGTATGGCTACACCTTC
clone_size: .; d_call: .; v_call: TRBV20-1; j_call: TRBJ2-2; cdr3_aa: CSARRQETNTGELFF; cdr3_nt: TGCAGTGCTAGACGACAAGAAACGAACACCGGGGAGCTGTTTTTT
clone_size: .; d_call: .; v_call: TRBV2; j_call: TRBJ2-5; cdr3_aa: CASSPRRGLQETQYF; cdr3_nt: TGTGCCAGCAGTCCTCGTAGGGGGTTGCAAGAGACCCAGTACTTC
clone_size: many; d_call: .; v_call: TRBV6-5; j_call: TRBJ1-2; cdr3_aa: CAIYRAYYGYTF; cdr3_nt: TGTGCCATCTACAGGGCTTACTATGGCTACACCTTC
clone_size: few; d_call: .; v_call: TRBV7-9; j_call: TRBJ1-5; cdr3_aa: CAIPPQGSNQPQHF; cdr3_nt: TGTGCCATCCCACCCCAGGGAAGCAATCAGCCCCAGCATTTT
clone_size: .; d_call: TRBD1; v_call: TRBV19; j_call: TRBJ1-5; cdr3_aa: CASSIGQGYSNQPQHF; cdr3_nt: TGTGCCAGTAGTATAGGACAGGGATATTCCAATCAGCCCCAGCATTTT
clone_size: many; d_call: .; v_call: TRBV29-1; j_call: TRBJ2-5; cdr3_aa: CSVAPRRETQYF; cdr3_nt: TGCAGCGTTGCCCCCCGAAGGGAGACCCAGTACTTC
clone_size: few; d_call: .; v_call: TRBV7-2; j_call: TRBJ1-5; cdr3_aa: CASSLEVRSNQPQHF; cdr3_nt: TGTGCCAGCAGCTTAGAGGTGAGATCCAATCAGCCCCAGCATTTT
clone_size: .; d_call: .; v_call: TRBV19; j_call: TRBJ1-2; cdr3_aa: CASSPAVNYGYTF; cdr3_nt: TGTGCCAGTAGCCCGGCAGTTAACTATGGCTACACCTTC
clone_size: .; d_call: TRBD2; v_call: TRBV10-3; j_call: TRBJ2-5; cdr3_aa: CAISRAGDGETQYF; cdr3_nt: TGTGCCATCAGCCGAGCGGGGGATGGGGAGACCCAGTACTTC
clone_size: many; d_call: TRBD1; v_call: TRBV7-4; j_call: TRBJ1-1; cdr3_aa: CASSGTGQAEAFF; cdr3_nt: TGTGCCAGCAGCGGCACCGGACAGGCTGAAGCTTTCTTT
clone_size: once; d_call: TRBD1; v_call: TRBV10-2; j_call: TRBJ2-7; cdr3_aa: CASKGQGGNEQYF; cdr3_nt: TGCGCCAGCAAAGGACAGGGGGGAAACGAGCAGTACTTC
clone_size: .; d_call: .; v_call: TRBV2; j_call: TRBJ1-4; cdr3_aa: CASSLLAGGPTEEKLFF; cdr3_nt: TGTGCCAGCAGCCTCTTAGCGGGGGGCCCCACAGAGGAAAAACTGTTTTTT
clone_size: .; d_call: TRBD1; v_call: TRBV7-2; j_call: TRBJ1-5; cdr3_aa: CASSRTGGRNQPQHF; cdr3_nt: TGTGCCAGCAGTCGAACAGGGGGACGAAATCAGCCCCAGCATTTT
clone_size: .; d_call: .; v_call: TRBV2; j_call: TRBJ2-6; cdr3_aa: CASSEAYPQGFGANVLTF; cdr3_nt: TGTGCCAGCAGTGAAGCGTACCCCCAGGGATTCGGGGCCAACGTCCTGACTTTC